The 18 T cell receptor beta chains in this list originate from one sample, sequenced in a study of blood T cell repertoires in COVID-19. Produced via immunoSEQ multiplex PCR; TCRdb's table is partial and in-frame only. The table includes 200,000 to 300,000 clones, 86% detected once. Sequenced material: peripheral blood. Receptors originate from a woman aged 80 or over with COVID-19, enrolled during active disease.

Regarding this clone: As the CDR3 is not closed by the conserved phenylalanine or tryptophan, this likely results from a read error. The limits of the CDR3 on the DNA are not certain, so only TCRdb's listed CDR3 is given. V and J are TRBV6-5 and TRBJ1-3. The CDR3 numbers 13 amino acids, ends counted. Germline-derived CDR1 and CDR2 are MNHEY and SVGAGI. CDR3: CASSPASGGRVGV.

The chain has TRBV2 and TRBJ1-5; the D is unclear. This CDR3 has 11 amino acids. The ends were cut back, 3 bases at V and 6 bases at J, with 3 bases in the middle. CDR1 SNHLY and CDR2 FYNNEI come from the germline V gene. In nucleotides, the CDR3 is TGTGCCAGCAGTGAGAGTCAGCCCCAGCATTTT. Translated: CASSESQPQHF.

The chain couples TRBV9 to TRBJ1-2, with TRBD1 as a possible D gene (6 bases). V was trimmed by 4 bases and J by 6 bases, leaving 13 bases between them. Germline lookup yields CDR1 SGDLS and CDR2 YYNGEE. The CDR3 totals 13 residues. CDR3 bases: TGTGCCAGCAGCATACGTTCAGGGGATGGCTACACCTTC. Amino acid sequence: CASSIRSGDGYTF.

The chain combines TRBV5-1 with TRBJ1-4; 7 bases agree with TRBD1. The germline gives CDR1 SGHRS, CDR2 YFSETQ. The V segment lost 4 bases and the J segment 6 bases; nucleotides outside the gene matches: 9. The CDR3 has 15 residues. The CDR3 coding sequence is TGCGCCAGCAGCCCAGACAGGGTCGCGTATGAAAAACTGTTTTTT. Its translation is CASSPDRVAYEKLFF.

This clone came up once. This chain uses TRBV5-1 with TRBJ1-3; 12 positions agree with TRBD1. Germline assignment: CDR1 SGHRS and CDR2 YFSETQ. Trimming cost V 2 bases and J 2 bases; bases outside gene matches: 2. The CDR3 is made up of 16 amino acids. In nucleotides, the CDR3 is TGCGCCAGCAGCTTAGGGACAGGGGGCCCTGGAAACACCATATATTTT. Protein product: CASSLGTGGPGNTIYF.

The gene calls are TRBV6-5 and TRBJ1-1, with no clear D. V was trimmed by 5 bases and J by 0 bases, leaving 10 bases between them. Germline V gives CDR1 MNHEY, CDR2 SVGAGI. The CDR3 is 14 amino acids. The chain's CDR3 is CASSRNSMNTEAFF. Here the CDR3 DNA reads TGTGCCAGCAGTCGAAATAGCATGAACACTGAAGCTTTCTTT.

The chain combines TRBV4-2 with TRBJ2-7, with 8 bases fitting TRBD1. The germline V gene has CDR1 LGHNA and CDR2 YNFKEQ. Trimming took 3 bases from V and 2 from J; bases not matched to a gene: 15. This CDR3 comprises 18 residues. The CDR3 protein is CASSQRQPPGGTTYEQYF. The CDR3 coding sequence is TGTGCCAGCAGCCAGCGCCAACCCCCAGGGGGCACAACCTACGAGCAGTACTTC.

The chain carries TRBV19 and TRBJ1-1; no firm D call. V lost 0 bases, J lost 0 bases, and 8 bases lay in between. There are 15 residues in the CDR3. The germline V gene has CDR1 LNHDA and CDR2 SQIVND (reference sequence). For the CDR3, the DNA is TGTGCCAGTAGTATAGATCTGGGCATGAACACTGAAGCTTTCTTT. Its protein is CASSIDLGMNTEAFF. Combining the CDR3 with reference TRBV19 and TRBJ1-1 gives the whole variable domain DGGITQSPKYLFRKEGQNVTLSCEQNLNHDAMYWYRQDPGQGLRLIYYSQIVNDFQKGDIAEGYSVSREKKESFPLTVTSAQKNPTAFYLCASSIDLGMNTEAFFGQGTRLTVV.

The chain links TRBV29-1 to TRBJ2-5; possible D gene TRBD2, 6 bases. The germline gives CDR1 SQVTM, CDR2 ANQGSEA. The germline V and J ends were trimmed by 0 bases and 1 base, with 15 bases remaining between them. The CDR3 length is 16 residues. Here the CDR3 reads CSVEDWKLATQETQYF. The CDR3 DNA sequence: TGCAGCGTTGAAGATTGGAAACTAGCAACCCAAGAGACCCAGTACTTC.

V and J are TRBV11-3 and TRBJ2-1; weak D call: TRBD2 (5 bases). V was shortened by 8 bases and J by 9 bases, with 11 bases between the two germline ends. The CDR3 extends over 11 amino acids. Germline CDR1 reads SGHNT; CDR2 reads YENEEA. The CDR3 DNA is TGTGCCAGCGGTCAGGACTTTGAGCAGTTCTTC. Translated, it gives CASGQDFEQFF.

The chain is built from TRBV6-5 and TRBJ1-5, with TRBD1 as a possible D gene (5 bases). V lost 4 bases, J lost 6 bases, and 13 bases lay in between. Germline lookup yields CDR1 MNHEY and CDR2 SVGAGI. The CDR3 has 14 residues. The CDR3 is CASSFQGSSQPQHF. The CDR3, as DNA: TGTGCCAGCAGTTTCCAGGGTAGTAGTCAGCCCCAGCATTTT.

The rearrangement links TRBV19 to TRBJ1-3; D remains ambiguous. The ends were cut back, 4 bases at V and 0 bases at J, with 16 bases in the middle. Germline V CDR1 and CDR2: LNHDA, SQIVND (reference sequence). This CDR3 comprises 17 residues. CDR3 protein: CASSNSGSLISGNTIYF. The CDR3 DNA is TGTGCCAGTAGTAACTCGGGGAGCTTGATCTCTGGAAACACCATATATTTT.

The chain carries TRBV13 and TRBJ1-4, with TRBD1 identical over 8 bases. This CDR3 contains 15 residues. With V trimmed by 5 bases and J by 4 bases, 6 bases remained unmatched. CDR1 and CDR2 from the germline V gene are PRHDT and FYEKMQ (reference sequence). The DNA of the CDR3 is TGTGCCAGCAGCATACGACAGGGGAATAATGAAAAACTGTTTTTT. The encoded protein is CASSIRQGNNEKLFF.

The rearrangement uses TRBV28 and TRBJ1-3; D call uncertain. Germline CDR1 reads MDHEN; CDR2 reads SYDVKM. V was trimmed by 2 bases and J by 0 bases, leaving 11 bases between them. CDR3 size: 16 residues. CDR3 residues: CASSLSPIGSGNTIYF. CDR3 coding DNA: TGTGCCAGCAGTTTAAGCCCAATCGGCTCTGGAAACACCATATATTTT.

The gene calls are TRBV9 and TRBJ1-4; 10 bases are shared with TRBD1. The CDR3 loop spans 17 amino acids. The germline CDR1 and CDR2 sequences are SGDLS and YYNGEE. V was clipped by 0 bases and J by 2 bases; unmatched bases: 4. For the CDR3, the DNA is TGTGCCAGCAGCGTAGGGGGGACAGGGGCGACTAATGAAAAACTGTTTTTT. It is translated as CASSVGGTGATNEKLFF.

The chain employs TRBV10-3 and TRBJ1-1; 9 bases agree with TRBD1. The CDR3 has 15 residues. J lost 4 bases, V lost 10 bases, and 13 bases had no gene match. Germline V gene data show CDR1 as ENHRY and CDR2 as SYGVKD. The CDR3 DNA reads TGTGCCACCGCGCCACAGGGGGCAGTCGGCACTGAAGCTTTCTTT. As protein: CATAPQGAVGTEAFF.

The gene calls are TRBV20-1 and TRBJ2-1, with D unclear. The CDR3 is 10 amino acids. Trimming stripped 3 bases from V and 8 bases from J, with 5 bases between. Germline V CDR1 and CDR2: DFQATT, SNEGSKA (reference sequence). The CDR3 sequence is CSASSDEQFF. CDR3 sequence (DNA): TGCAGTGCTAGTTCCGATGAGCAGTTCTTC.

The V gene is TRBV7-3, the J gene TRBJ1-6; 7 bases agree with TRBD1. CDR3 length equals 14 residues. Germline V CDR1 and CDR2: SGHTA, FQGTGA. Trimming at V came to 3 bases and at J to 7 bases, leaving 3 bases not matched to a gene. The CDR3 DNA follows: TGTGCCAGCAGCTTGGGGACAGCAAATTCACCCCTCCACTTT. Translated, it gives CASSLGTANSPLHF.